These 11 T cell receptor beta chains were all obtained from the same sample, sequenced in a study of T cells in Graves' hyperthyroidism and ophthalmopathy. Researchers took RNA transcripts and amplified the TCR beta CDR3 regions from them. A set of HTBI primers served as the primers for a first-round RT-PCR of the TCR CDR3. Each CDR3 protein is one row after TCRdb ran MiXCR on the multiplex PCR reads. Among approximately 590,000 distinct CDR3 sequences listed, about 15% were seen once. The sample was blood. These receptors all come from a woman aged 25 to 39 with Graves' hyperthyroidism.

This clonotype was seen ten or more times. The J gene is TRBJ2-3, the V gene TRBV11-3, with D perhaps matching TRBD1 (6 bases). The CDR3 has 16 residues. V was clipped by 5 bases and J by 3 bases, with 18 bases between them. Germline values: CDR1 SGHNT, CDR2 YENEEA. The CDR3 DNA follows: TGTGCCAGCAGCACCCGGACAGCCGAGGGTACAGATACGCAGTATTTT. Protein sequence: CASSTRTAEGTDTQYF.

This clonotype has a handful of counts. Since a much larger clone is just one base distant, this may be a read error. The V call is TRBV11-2, the J call TRBJ2-3; 7 bases fit TRBD1. In germline, CDR1 is SGHAT, CDR2 FQNNGV. This CDR3 has 15 amino acids. Trimming at V came to 1 base and at J to 3 bases, leaving 4 bases not matched to a gene. The CDR3 coding sequence is TGTGCCAGCAGCTTAGCTGGGACAGTTACAGATACGCAGTATTTT. It yields the protein CASSLAGTVTDTQYF.

This clonotype was seen ten or more times. V gene TRBV5-1 combines with J gene TRBJ2-7; 8 positions agree with TRBD2. CDR1 and CDR2 (germline): SGHRS, YFSETQ. V trimming: 2 bases; J trimming: 6 bases; junction bases outside the gene matches: 7. This CDR3 has 14 residues. In nucleotides, the CDR3 is TGCGCCAGCAGCTTAGCCGGGACTAGTGTCGAGCAGTACTTC. It yields the protein CASSLAGTSVEQYF.

The sample holds many counts of this clonotype. V is TRBV7-8 and J is TRBJ2-7, with 14 positions matching TRBD2. CDR1 and CDR2 from the germline V gene are SGHVS and FQNEAQ. With V trimmed by 4 bases and J by 6 bases, 8 bases remained unmatched. The CDR3 spans 16 residues. The CDR3 DNA is TGTGCCAGCAGCTCCCTGGGACTAGCGGGAGTCGGCGAGCAGTACTTC. Amino acid sequence: CASSSLGLAGVGEQYF.

This clonotype has a count of ten or more. This chain joins TRBV5-1 and TRBJ2-7, with 7 bases matching TRBD2. The CDR3 has 15 residues. From germline, CDR1 is SGHRS and CDR2 YFSETQ. J gave up 4 bases and V 0 bases, and 7 bases lay outside the gene matches. The CDR3 spells CASSLVASGAYEQYF. CDR3 nucleotide sequence: TGCGCCAGCAGCTTGGTGGCTAGCGGAGCTTACGAGCAGTACTTC. The whole variable domain, filled in from reference TRBV5-1 and TRBJ2-7, reads KAGVTQTPRYLIKTRGQQVTLSCSPISGHRSVSWYQQTPGQGLQFLFEYFSETQRNKGNFPGRFSGRQFSNSRSEMNVSTLELGDSALYLCASSLVASGAYEQYFGPGTRLTVT.

The chain is built from TRBV6-5 and TRBJ2-1, with TRBD1 matching 10 bases. Germline-derived CDR1 and CDR2 are MNHEY and SVGAGI. This CDR3 comprises 15 residues. After removal of 4 bases from V and 6 bases from J, the junction contained 6 bases not matched to a gene. The CDR3 coding sequence is TGTGCCAGCAGTTCCCGGGACAGGGGATTCAATGAGCAGTTCTTC. This codes for CASSSRDRGFNEQFF.

This clonotype has a handful of counts. The chain carries TRBV6-2 or TRBV6-3 and TRBJ2-7; TRBD1 matches 9 bases. The germline CDR1 and CDR2 sequences are MNHEY and SVGEGT. The junction had 10 bases not matched to a gene; V was cut back by 4 bases and J by 6 bases. This CDR3 is built from 15 residues. The CDR3 region has the DNA TGTGCCAGCAGTTTTAGAGGACAGGGGATTTCCGAGCAGTACTTC. This codes for CASSFRGQGISEQYF.

J is TRBJ2-7 and V is TRBV5-1; D gene uncertain. Germline assignment: CDR1 SGHRS and CDR2 YFSETQ. Trimming shortened V by 0 bases and J by 2 bases, and 9 bases separated the two germline ends. This CDR3 has 14 residues. The CDR3 is CASSLVWDTYEQYF. The CDR3 nucleotides are TGCGCCAGCAGCTTGGTATGGGATACCTACGAGCAGTACTTC.

This clonotype was observed many times. The chain joins TRBV12-3 or TRBV12-4 to TRBJ1-5; D is ambiguous. V gave up 3 bases and J gave up 2 bases, with 8 bases separating them. This CDR3 contains 14 residues. The CDR3 sequence: CASSLTPGNQPQHF. The CDR3, as DNA: TGTGCCAGCAGTTTGACACCGGGCAATCAGCCCCAGCATTTT.

V gene TRBV14 combines with J gene TRBJ2-5; no clear D gene. CDR1 is SGHDN, CDR2 FVKESK, per germline. The CDR3 is made up of 12 amino acids. Between the trimmed V and J ends, which lost 8 bases and 5 bases, there was a span of 12 bases. CDR3 bases: TGTGCCAGCTCTATTTCACGGGAGACCCAGTACTTC. This encodes CASSISRETQYF. The variable domain in full, completed from reference TRBV14 and TRBJ2-5, reads EAGVTQFPSHSVIEKGQTVTLRCDPISGHDNLYWYRRVMGKEIKFLLHFVKESKQDESGMPNNRFLAERTGGTYSTLKVQPAELEDSGVYFCASSISRETQYFGPGTRLLVL.

This clonotype was seen many times. This chain's CDR3 is CASSYSRRLYYEQYF. CDR3 bases: TGTGCCAGCAGTTACTCGAGAAGGTTATACTACGAGCAGTACTTC. The genes are TRBV6-2 or TRBV6-3 and TRBJ2-7; no firm D call. Looked up from germline, CDR1 is MNHEY and CDR2 is SVGEGT. Trimming left V 0 bases short and J 3 bases short, with 12 bases between. The CDR3 contains 15 residues.